The 32 T cell receptor beta chains below come from one sample, sequenced in a study of identical twins. A single record per CDR3 protein comes from TCRdb applying MiXCR to the 5' RACE reads. The sample holds 350,000 or so distinct CDR3 sequences, approximately 10% seen once. The specimen sequenced was naive T cells sorted from blood. All receptors come from a woman in her forties or fifties in good health.

This clonotype was detected ten times or more. The rearrangement joins TRBV29-1 to TRBJ2-2, with a possible D match to TRBD1 (6 bases). V lost 1 base, J lost 4 bases, and 13 bases lay in between. CDR1 SQVTM and CDR2 ANQGSEA come from the germline V gene. The CDR3 sequence is 15 residues long. CDR3 sequence: CSVEGQQGGTGELFF. The CDR3 nucleotides are TGCAGCGTTGAAGGTCAACAGGGTGGCACCGGGGAGCTGTTTTTT.

Only a few counts were recorded for this clonotype. This rearrangement joins TRBV20-1 to TRBJ2-5; the match to TRBD2 covers 7 bases. This CDR3 is built from 12 residues. The germline V gene has CDR1 DFQATT and CDR2 SNEGSKA (reference sequence). The V gene end was trimmed by 6 bases and the J gene end by 4 bases; junction bases not matched to a gene: 5. DNA for the CDR3: TGCAGTGCCACACTAGCGCGAGAGACCCAGTACTTC. Residues: CSATLARETQYF.

This clonotype was recorded a few times. The V call is TRBV7-9, the J call TRBJ1-1; D uncertain. V was shortened by 5 bases and J by 1 base, with 14 bases between the two germline ends. The CDR3 sequence is 15 residues long. CDR1 and CDR2 (germline): SEHNR, FQNEAQ (reference sequence). CDR3 amino acids: CASSPSRRENTEAFF. The DNA for the CDR3 is TGTGCCAGCAGCCCCAGCAGGAGGGAGAACACTGAAGCTTTCTTT. Based on the CDR3 plus reference TRBV7-9 and TRBJ1-1, the full variable domain is DTGVSQNPRHKITKRGQNVTFRCDPISEHNRLYWYRQTLGQGPEFLTYFQNEAQLEKSRLLSDRFSAERPKGSFSTLEIQRTEQGDSAMYLCASSPSRRENTEAFFGQGTRLTVV.

This clonotype occurred a few times. The chain couples TRBV29-1 to TRBJ2-5, with 8 positions matching TRBD2. The CDR3 has 13 amino acids. Per germline, CDR1 SQVTM and CDR2 ANQGSEA. Trimming at V came to 6 bases and at J to 7 bases, leaving 10 bases not matched to a gene. DNA for the CDR3: TGCAGCGTCGGACTAGCTGCCCCAGGGACCCAGTACTTC. Amino acids: CSVGLAAPGTQYF. Full variable domain (rest looked up from reference TRBV29-1 and TRBJ2-5): SAVISQKPSRDICQRGTSLTIQCQVDSQVTMMFWYRQQPGQSLTLIATANQGSEATYESGFVIDKFPISRPNLTFSTLTVSNMSPEDSSIYLCSVGLAAPGTQYFGPGTRLLVL.

At least ten counts were recorded for this clonotype. J is TRBJ2-7 and V is TRBV15, with D unclear. Germline CDR1 and CDR2: LNHNV and YYDKDF (reference sequence). The CDR3 spans 13 residues. V was pared by 1 base and J by 4 bases, with 8 bases between. In DNA, the CDR3 is TGTGCCACCAGCAGAGGTTTCGAGTACGAGCAGTACGTC. It yields the protein CATSRGFEYEQYV.

This clonotype was seen a handful of times. V is TRBV2 and J is TRBJ2-7; 9 bases align to TRBD2. The length of the CDR3 is 13 residues. The V and J ends lost 6 bases and 6 bases, in that order; junction bases with no gene match: 6. CDR1 is SNHLY and CDR2 is FYNNEI in the germline V gene. The CDR3 region has the DNA TGTGCCAGCAGGCTCGCGGGAGGGTTCGAGCAGTACGTC. Amino acid sequence: CASRLAGGFEQYV.

The table lists this clonotype with a few counts. This sequence joins TRBV4-1 and TRBJ2-1; TRBD2 agrees at 10 bases. Germline loops: CDR1 MGHRA, CDR2 YSYEKL. V trimming: 0 bases; J trimming: 7 bases; junction bases outside the gene matches: 6. The CDR3 is 16 residues long. CDR3 sequence (DNA): TGCGCCAGCAGCCAAGATCGGGCTAGCGGGAGTAATGAGCAGTTCTTC. Translating it yields CASSQDRASGSNEQFF.

The rearrangement uses TRBV29-1 and TRBJ2-5, with no clear D. V was shortened by 4 bases and J by 4 bases, with 10 bases between the two germline ends. The CDR3 sequence is 12 residues long. Germline CDR1 is SQVTM and CDR2 is ANQGSEA. The CDR3, as DNA: TGCAGCGTTGTGGTAGCTGGAGAGACCCAGTACTTC. This sequence encodes CSVVVAGETQYF.

This clonotype was found a few times. This chain joins TRBV12-3 or TRBV12-4 and TRBJ2-3; D remains unclear. The CDR3 has 17 amino acids. V gave up 0 bases and J gave up 1 base, with 14 bases separating them. DNA for the CDR3: TGTGCCAGCAGTTTAGCGGGCGGTCCATGGGGCACAGATACGCAGTATTTT. Amino acid sequence: CASSLAGGPWGTDTQYF.

As to this clonotype: A read error may explain this, as a much larger clone is one base away. The chain joins TRBV6-5 to TRBJ2-3; the D is unclear. The V gene lost 7 bases and the J gene lost 3 bases, with 5 bases spanning the gap. The CDR3 consists of 11 residues. Germline values: CDR1 MNHEY, CDR2 SVGAGI. The CDR3 bases are TGTGCCAGCAAGGATACAGATACGCAGTATTTT. It is translated as CASKDTDTQYF.

This clonotype was counted many times. The chain links TRBV29-1 to TRBJ1-4; D is perhaps TRBD1 (5 bases). Trimming stripped 6 bases from V and 5 bases from J, with 10 bases between. The CDR3 sequence is 12 residues long. The germline V gene has CDR1 SQVTM and CDR2 ANQGSEA. The CDR3 loop is CSVARDNEKLFF. In nucleotides, the CDR3 is TGCAGCGTAGCCCGGGACAATGAAAAACTGTTTTTT.

The chain links TRBV12-3 or TRBV12-4 to TRBJ2-2, with TRBD2 as a possible D gene (6 bases). V lost 3 bases and J lost 4, with 21 bases in between. This CDR3 has 18 residues. CDR3 sequence reads: CASSFLPRTGVSTGELFF. As DNA, the CDR3 is TGTGCCAGCAGTTTCCTTCCCCGAACGGGAGTCAGCACCGGGGAGCTGTTTTTT.

This clonotype was detected only a few times. This sequence joins TRBV5-1 and TRBJ2-7; D ambiguous. This CDR3 has 13 residues. V lost 1 base and J lost 2, with 7 bases in between. CDR1 and CDR2 from the germline V gene are SGHRS and YFSETQ. This CDR3 is CASSLTGPYEQYF. CDR3 in DNA: TGCGCCAGCAGCTTGACCGGACCCTACGAGCAGTACTTC. The full variable domain, its missing parts supplied by reference TRBV5-1 and TRBJ2-7, is KAGVTQTPRYLIKTRGQQVTLSCSPISGHRSVSWYQQTPGQGLQFLFEYFSETQRNKGNFPGRFSGRQFSNSRSEMNVSTLELGDSALYLCASSLTGPYEQYFGPGTRLTVT.

Worth noting for this clonotype: This may be a read error, as it is one base from a much larger clone. The CDR3 is CSASGTGKVADTQYF. The CDR3, as DNA: TGCAGCGCCTCCGGGACAGGGAAAGTAGCAGATACGCAGTATTTT. V and J are TRBV29-1 and TRBJ2-3; TRBD1 matches 9 bases. CDR1 is SQVTM and CDR2 is ANQGSEA in the germline V gene. The CDR3 is 15 amino acids. The V segment lost 7 bases and the J segment 4 bases; nucleotides outside the gene matches: 12.

V is TRBV5-1 and J is TRBJ2-3; 7 nucleotides line up with TRBD2. The CDR3 spans 14 residues. Germline values: CDR1 SGHRS, CDR2 YFSETQ. The V and J ends lost 7 bases and 0 bases, in that order; junction bases with no gene match: 5. The CDR3 loop reads CASGLSGSTDTQYF. DNA for the CDR3: TGCGCCAGCGGCCTTAGCGGGAGCACAGATACGCAGTATTTT.

This clonotype has only a few counts. CDR3 loop: CASSPLAVNTGELFF. The CDR3 bases are TGTGCCAGCAGCCCCCTAGCGGTGAACACCGGGGAGCTGTTTTTT. The chain recombines TRBV3-1 with TRBJ2-2; 7 bases fit TRBD2. V was pared by 4 bases and J by 1 base, with 3 bases of the junction left unmatched. CDR1 is LGHDT, CDR2 YNNKEL, per germline (reference sequence). The CDR3 sequence is 15 residues long.

This clonotype was found many times. The chain joins TRBV20-1 to TRBJ2-7; D may be TRBD2 (6 bases). The germline CDR1 and CDR2 sequences are DFQATT and SNEGSKA (reference sequence). Deletions cut 0 bases from V and 2 bases from J, with 14 bases between. The CDR3 is 15 residues long. CDR3 DNA sequence: TGCAGTGCTAGAGATCCCCGGGAGTCCCCCTACGAGCAGTACTTC. It translates to CSARDPRESPYEQYF.

This clonotype was seen repeatedly, ten times or more. The chain uses TRBV6-2 or TRBV6-3 and TRBJ1-5; 7 bases fit TRBD1. This CDR3 comprises 16 residues. With V trimmed by 7 bases and J by 7 bases, 16 bases remained unmatched. The germline V gene encodes CDR1 MNHEY and CDR2 SVGEGT. The chain's CDR3 is CASKIGRTGAGQPQHF. DNA of the CDR3: TGTGCCAGCAAGATCGGTAGAACAGGGGCAGGACAGCCCCAGCATTTT.

The sample holds a few counts of this clonotype. The chain joins TRBV18 to TRBJ1-4; tentative D call: TRBD1 (5 bases). Per the germline V gene, CDR1 is KGHSH and CDR2 is LQKENI. The CDR3 spans 19 residues. Trimming took 0 bases from V and 7 from J, leaving 24 bases between them. The CDR3 protein is CASSPPEVDRPLTREKLFF. The CDR3 bases are TGTGCCAGCTCACCACCGGAGGTCGACAGACCTTTAACCCGTGAAAAACTGTTTTTT.

In its sample, this clonotype was seen a few times. The V call is TRBV12-3 or TRBV12-4, the J call TRBJ2-1, with a possible D match to TRBD2 (7 bases). The ends were cut back, 3 bases at V and 5 bases at J, with 23 bases in the middle. The CDR3 covers 18 residues. CDR3 bases: TGTGCCAGCAGTTTGAGTCCCTTCGGCGGGGGCGCTGACAATGAGCAGTTCTTC. As protein: CASSLSPFGGGADNEQFF.

V gene TRBV7-3 combines with J gene TRBJ2-3; 9 nucleotides match TRBD1. V lost 2 bases, J lost 2 bases, and 8 bases stayed unmatched. CDR3 length equals 17 residues. CDR1 SGHTA and CDR2 FQGTGA come from the germline V gene. DNA for the CDR3: TGTGCCAGCAGCTTATGGCTCCGGGACAGGGCCACAGATACGCAGTATTTT. It specifies CASSLWLRDRATDTQYF.

The chain recombines TRBV20-1 with TRBJ1-5; D possibly corresponds to TRBD1 (6 bases). Trimming shortened V by 5 bases and J by 0 bases, and 11 bases separated the two germline ends. The CDR3 consists of 14 residues. Germline CDR1 DFQATT, CDR2 SNEGSKA (reference sequence). CDR3 sequence reads: CSARTVNSNQPQHF. CDR3 nucleotides: TGCAGTGCTCGGACAGTGAATAGCAATCAGCCCCAGCATTTT.

V is TRBV4-1 and J is TRBJ2-5, with D perhaps TRBD1 (6 bases). The CDR3 consists of 15 residues. The germline V and J ends were trimmed by 7 bases and 5 bases, with 20 bases remaining between them. Germline CDR1 is MGHRA and CDR2 is YSYEKL. The CDR3 is CASTKIMGAIETQYF. The CDR3, as DNA: TGCGCCAGCACCAAAATTATGGGGGCGATCGAGACCCAGTACTTC.

CDR3 coding DNA: TGCGCCAGCAGCTTGGGTCCCAGTATCGCTGAAGCTTTCTTT. This codes for CASSLGPSIAEAFF. This chain joins TRBV5-1 and TRBJ1-1; D ambiguous. Germline V gene data show CDR1 as SGHRS and CDR2 as YFSETQ. This CDR3 contains 14 residues. V lost 0 bases and J lost 6, with 12 bases in between. Full variable domain (rest looked up from reference TRBV5-1 and TRBJ1-1): KAGVTQTPRYLIKTRGQQVTLSCSPISGHRSVSWYQQTPGQGLQFLFEYFSETQRNKGNFPGRFSGRQFSNSRSEMNVSTLELGDSALYLCASSLGPSIAEAFFGQGTRLTVV.

This clonotype was detected only a few times. The chain uses TRBV10-3 and TRBJ2-1; possibly TRBD2 for D (5 bases). V lost 6 bases to trimming and J lost 8 bases, with 11 bases between them. Germline V gives CDR1 ENHRY, CDR2 SYGVKD. This CDR3 has 12 amino acids. CDR3 in DNA: TGTGCCATCAGCCCAGGACTGGATGAGCAGTTCTTC. Residues: CAISPGLDEQFF.

The chain employs TRBV7-2 and TRBJ1-1; D is uncertain. Germline CDR1 reads SGHTA; CDR2 reads FQGNSA. The CDR3 extends over 15 amino acids. Trimming cost V 5 bases and J 0 bases, with 13 bases left between them. The CDR3 loop is CASSPEGRVNTEAFF. CDR3 DNA sequence: TGTGCCAGCAGCCCCGAAGGTAGAGTGAACACTGAAGCTTTCTTT.

This clonotype was seen many times. The chain couples TRBV7-8 to TRBJ1-1, with D perhaps matching TRBD1 (5 bases). The CDR3 is 12 amino acids. The germline V and J ends were trimmed by 5 bases and 5 bases, with 9 bases remaining between them. The germline CDR1 and CDR2 sequences are SGHVS and FQNEAQ. The DNA of the CDR3 is TGTGCCAGCAGCGACAGAGGGACTGAAGCTTTCTTT. This codes for CASSDRGTEAFF.

The chain uses TRBV20-1 and TRBJ1-2; TRBD1 matches at 10 bases. The CDR3 is 13 residues long. The germline gives CDR1 DFQATT, CDR2 SNEGSKA (reference sequence). With V trimmed by 6 bases and J by 7 bases, 8 bases remained unmatched. Written as DNA, the CDR3 is TGCAGTGCCCCAAGACAGGGGGCGGGTGGCTACACCTTC. Translated, it gives CSAPRQGAGGYTF.

This clonotype has only a few counts. The genes are TRBV15 and TRBJ2-2, with TRBD1 matching 8 bases. V gave up 5 bases and J gave up 6 bases; unmatched junction bases: 8. The germline V gene encodes CDR1 LNHNV and CDR2 YYDKDF (reference sequence). This CDR3 is built from 15 residues. CDR3 protein: CATSARDRQAGELFF. For the CDR3, the DNA is TGTGCCACCAGCGCCCGGGACAGGCAAGCCGGGGAGCTGTTTTTT.

This clonotype has a count of ten or more. The chain has TRBV7-2 and TRBJ1-3; D might be TRBD1 (6 bases). CDR1 and CDR2 from the germline V gene are SGHTA and FQGNSA. The length of the CDR3 is 15 residues. V was cut by 1 base and J by 2 bases, with 9 bases left in between. The CDR3 loop reads CASSLVEGAGNTIYF. The CDR3 nucleotides are TGTGCCAGCAGCTTAGTTGAGGGGGCTGGAAACACCATATATTTT.

This clonotype came up a few times. CDR3 sequence: CASNQPGTDTQYF. The CDR3 coding sequence is TGTGCCAGCAATCAACCGGGCACAGATACGCAGTATTTT. The chain combines TRBV6-6 with TRBJ2-3; D gene unclear. The CDR3 runs 13 residues. Germline-derived CDR1 and CDR2 are MNHNY and SVGAGI (reference sequence). V was shortened by 7 bases and J by 1 base, with 9 bases between the two germline ends.

This clonotype came up many times. This chain uses TRBV12-3 or TRBV12-4 with TRBJ2-7; D remains unclear. V was trimmed by 6 bases and J by 3 bases, leaving 12 bases between them. The CDR3 loop spans 13 amino acids. The CDR3 here is CASRPSAVYEQYF. In DNA, the CDR3 is TGTGCCAGCAGACCCTCGGCGGTCTACGAGCAGTACTTC.